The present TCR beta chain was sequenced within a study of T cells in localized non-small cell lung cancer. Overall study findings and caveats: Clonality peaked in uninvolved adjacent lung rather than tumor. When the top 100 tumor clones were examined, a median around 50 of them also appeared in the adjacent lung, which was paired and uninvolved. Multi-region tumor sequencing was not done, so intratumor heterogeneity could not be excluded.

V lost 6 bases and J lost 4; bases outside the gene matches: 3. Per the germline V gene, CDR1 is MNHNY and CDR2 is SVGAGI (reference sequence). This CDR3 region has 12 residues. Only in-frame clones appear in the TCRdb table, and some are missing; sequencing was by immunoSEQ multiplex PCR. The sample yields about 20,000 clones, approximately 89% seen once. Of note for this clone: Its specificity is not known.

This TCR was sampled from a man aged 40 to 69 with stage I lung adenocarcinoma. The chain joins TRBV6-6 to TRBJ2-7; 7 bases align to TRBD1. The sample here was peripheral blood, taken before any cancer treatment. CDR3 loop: CASRGTEYEQYF. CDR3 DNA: TGTGCCAGCAGGGGGACAGAGTACGAGCAGTACTTC.